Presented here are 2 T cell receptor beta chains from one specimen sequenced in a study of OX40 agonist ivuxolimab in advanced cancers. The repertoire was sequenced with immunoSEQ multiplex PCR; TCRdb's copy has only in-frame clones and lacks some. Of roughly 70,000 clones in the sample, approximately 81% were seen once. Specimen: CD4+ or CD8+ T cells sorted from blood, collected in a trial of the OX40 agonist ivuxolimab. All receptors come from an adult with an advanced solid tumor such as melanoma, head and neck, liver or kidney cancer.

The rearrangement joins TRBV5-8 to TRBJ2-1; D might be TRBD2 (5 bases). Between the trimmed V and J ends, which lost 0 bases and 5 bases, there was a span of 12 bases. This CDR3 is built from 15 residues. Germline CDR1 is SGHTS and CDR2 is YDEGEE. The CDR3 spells CASSLGFGDHNEQFF. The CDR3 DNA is TGTGCCAGCAGCTTGGGCTTCGGGGATCACAATGAGCAGTTCTTC. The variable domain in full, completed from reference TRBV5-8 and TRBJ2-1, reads EAGVTQSPTHLIKTRGQQATLRCSPISGHTSVYWYQQALGLGLQFLLWYDEGEERNRGNFPPRFSGRQFPNYSSELNVNALELEDSALYLCASSLGFGDHNEQFFGPGTRLTVL.

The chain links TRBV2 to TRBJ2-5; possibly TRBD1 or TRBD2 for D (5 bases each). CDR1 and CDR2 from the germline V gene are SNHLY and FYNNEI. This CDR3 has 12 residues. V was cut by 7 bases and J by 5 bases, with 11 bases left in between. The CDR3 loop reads CASTAEGETQYF. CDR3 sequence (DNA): TGTGCCAGCACGGCCGAGGGGGAGACCCAGTACTTC.